The 17 T cell receptor beta chains below were found in one sample sequenced in a study of T cells of healthy individuals. MiXCR, applied by TCRdb to the 5' RACE reads, yields one record per CDR3 protein. The sample contains 65,000 to 90,000 distinct CDR3 sequences, roughly 5% of which appear only once. The receptors were sampled from a female donor in good health.

At least ten counts were recorded for this clonotype. The chain uses TRBV20-1 and TRBJ2-7; D may be TRBD1 (5 bases). Germline V gene lookup returns CDR1 DFQATT and CDR2 SNEGSKA (reference sequence). The CDR3 is 14 residues long. V lost 4 bases, J lost 2 bases, and 15 bases lay in between. The CDR3 coding sequence is TGCAGTGCTAAACTTTGGGGCCGACCCTACGAGCAGTACTTC. Encoded protein: CSAKLWGRPYEQYF.

Ten or more counts support this clonotype. V and J are TRBV4-2 and TRBJ2-4; the match to TRBD2 covers 12 bases. Germline CDR1 and CDR2: LGHNA and YNFKEQ. The CDR3 is 17 amino acids. The V segment lost 1 base and the J segment 8 bases; nucleotides outside the gene matches: 9. CDR3 protein: CASSQGSLAGGMDIQYF. The CDR3 nucleotides are TGTGCCAGCAGCCAAGGGTCACTAGCGGGAGGTATGGACATTCAGTACTTC.

In its sample, this clonotype was seen many times. The chain recombines TRBV20-1 with TRBJ1-4; 9 bases line up with TRBD1. The V gene end was trimmed by 6 bases and the J gene end by 6 bases; junction bases not matched to a gene: 11. Germline loops: CDR1 DFQATT, CDR2 SNEGSKA (reference sequence). CDR3 length equals 15 residues. The CDR3 nucleotides are TGCAGTGCCTCTGACGGTTGGACAGGGGATGAAAAACTGTTTTTT. Protein product: CSASDGWTGDEKLFF.

This clonotype was counted only a few times. The rearrangement joins TRBV7-2 to TRBJ1-2; 8 bases are a match to TRBD1. This CDR3 has 13 residues. V was pared by 5 bases and J by 3 bases, with 2 bases of the junction left unmatched. Germline lookup yields CDR1 SGHTA and CDR2 FQGNSA. The CDR3 nucleotides are TGTGCCAGCAGCCGGGGACAGGACTATGGCTACACCTTC. As protein: CASSRGQDYGYTF.

This clonotype was observed at least ten times. This sequence joins TRBV28 and TRBJ1-3, with a possible D match to TRBD1 (5 bases). CDR1 MDHEN and CDR2 SYDVKM come from the germline V gene. CDR3 length: 16 residues. V lost 3 bases to trimming and J lost 0 bases, with 12 bases between them. The CDR3 nucleotides read TGTGCCAGCAGTTTCCAATCAGGGCCCTCTGGAAACACCATATATTTT. Translating gives CASSFQSGPSGNTIYF.

This clonotype was recorded at least ten times. The J gene is TRBJ1-4, the V gene TRBV7-2; D may be TRBD1 (5 bases). The V end was cut by 5 bases, the J end by 8 bases, with 12 bases between. Germline CDR1 and CDR2: SGHTA and FQGNSA. CDR3 length equals 13 residues. The CDR3 DNA reads TGTGCCAGCAGCCGGACCGGGGCCGAAAAACTGTTTTTT. This codes for CASSRTGAEKLFF.

This clonotype was detected a few times. The chain combines TRBV28 with TRBJ2-7; no clear D. Trimming pared 5 bases from V and 7 bases from J, leaving 18 bases between. This CDR3 contains 14 residues. The germline V gene has CDR1 MDHEN and CDR2 SYDVKM. For the CDR3, the DNA is TGTGCCAGCAGTCTGCCGGACCTCGATGGTGAGCAGTACTTC. Its translation: CASSLPDLDGEQYF.

This clonotype was seen many times. The chain recombines TRBV4-1 with TRBJ2-7; D call uncertain. Trimming pared 2 bases from V and 3 bases from J, leaving 26 bases between. Germline CDR1 and CDR2: MGHRA and YSYEKL. CDR3 size: 19 residues. In DNA form, the CDR3 reads TGCGCCAGCAGCCAATTGGTGGCGTTGCATTCAAGTCCCGTCTACGAGCAGTACTTC. Residues: CASSQLVALHSSPVYEQYF.

This clonotype was found many times. The V gene is TRBV6-5, the J gene TRBJ2-1; D gene unclear. The CDR3 contains 11 residues. The germline V and J ends were trimmed by 6 bases and 10 bases, with 10 bases remaining between them. CDR1 and CDR2 from the germline V gene are MNHEY and SVGAGI. CDR3 sequence (DNA): TGTGCCAGCAGAACCACCGAGGAGCAGTTCTTC. Translation gives CASRTTEEQFF.

This clonotype came up many times. The rearrangement joins TRBV29-1 to TRBJ2-4; D remains ambiguous. CDR3 size: 13 residues. In germline, CDR1 is SQVTM, CDR2 ANQGSEA. Between the trimmed V and J ends, which lost 1 base and 5 bases, there was a span of 9 bases. The CDR3 protein is CSVEGVWQNIQYF. The CDR3 nucleotides read TGCAGCGTTGAAGGAGTCTGGCAAAACATTCAGTACTTC. The full variable domain, in which reference TRBV29-1 and TRBJ2-4 provide the parts outside the CDR3, is SAVISQKPSRDICQRGTSLTIQCQVDSQVTMMFWYRQQPGQSLTLIATANQGSEATYESGFVIDKFPISRPNLTFSTLTVSNMSPEDSSIYLCSVEGVWQNIQYFGAGTRLSVL.

This clonotype was found a few times. J is TRBJ2-3 and V is TRBV18, with D maybe TRBD2 (6 bases). With 3 bases removed from V and 2 bases from J, the gap between germline ends came to 15 bases. The CDR3 extends over 16 amino acids. Germline assignment: CDR1 KGHSH and CDR2 LQKENI. The CDR3 sequence: CASSPLGGIATDTQYF. The CDR3 DNA sequence: TGTGCCAGCTCACCTCTGGGAGGAATTGCCACAGATACGCAGTATTTT.

This clonotype was counted at least ten times. The chain uses TRBV2 and TRBJ2-6; D call uncertain. The CDR3 runs to 14 residues. V was pared by 10 bases and J by 0 bases, with 10 bases between. Germline lookup yields CDR1 SNHLY and CDR2 FYNNEI. Here the CDR3 reads CAIVPRSGANVLTF. The CDR3 DNA reads as TGTGCCATCGTCCCACGCTCTGGGGCCAACGTCCTGACTTTC.

In this sample, this clonotype turned up a few times. This chain connects TRBV6-5 to TRBJ1-1; weak D call: TRBD1 (5 bases). V dropped 4 bases and J dropped 3 bases, with 18 bases sitting between them. Germline assignment: CDR1 MNHEY and CDR2 SVGAGI. The CDR3 has 16 amino acids. This CDR3 reads CASSSPRKGRDTEAFF. CDR3 nucleotide sequence: TGTGCCAGCAGTTCCCCAAGGAAGGGGCGGGACACTGAAGCTTTCTTT.

This clonotype has more than one count but fewer than ten. The chain carries TRBV4-1 and TRBJ2-1; D tentatively fits TRBD1 or TRBD2 (6 bases each). Trimming stripped 0 bases from V and 6 bases from J, with 18 bases between. This CDR3 is 17 amino acids long. Germline lookup yields CDR1 MGHRA and CDR2 YSYEKL. This CDR3 is CASSQDAGTGGGNEQFF. Here the CDR3 DNA reads TGCGCCAGCAGCCAAGACGCCGGGACCGGGGGCGGCAATGAGCAGTTCTTC.

There are many counts of this clonotype. The genes are TRBV5-1 and TRBJ1-4; possibly TRBD1 for D (5 bases). Trimming pared 2 bases from V and 5 bases from J, leaving 10 bases between. This CDR3 is built from 14 residues. Germline V CDR1 and CDR2: SGHRS, YFSETQ. CDR3 protein: CASSFGDGNEKLFF. Here the CDR3 DNA reads TGCGCCAGCAGCTTCGGGGACGGGAATGAAAAACTGTTTTTT.

This clonotype was seen more than once but under ten times. V is TRBV2 and J is TRBJ2-1; D ambiguous. The V gene lost 8 bases and the J gene lost 3 bases, with 5 bases spanning the gap. The germline gives CDR1 SNHLY, CDR2 FYNNEI. The CDR3 is made up of 11 amino acids. The DNA for the CDR3 is TGTGCCAGCGGCATCTACAATGAGCAGTTCTTC. Translation: CASGIYNEQFF. The whole variable domain, remainder taken from reference TRBV2 and TRBJ2-1, is EPEVTQTPSHQVTQMGQEVILRCVPISNHLYFYWYRQILGQKVEFLVSFYNNEISEKSEIFDDQFSVERPDGSNFTLKIRSTKLEDSAMYFCASGIYNEQFFGPGTRLTVL.

This clonotype was seen many times. CDR3 coding DNA: TGTGCCAGCTCACCAGGAGGAGGTTCAGATACGCAGTATTTT. Its translation is CASSPGGGSDTQYF. The V call is TRBV18, the J call TRBJ2-3; D may be TRBD2 (5 bases). The CDR3 covers 14 residues. The ends were cut back, 2 bases at V and 4 bases at J, with 10 bases in the middle. In germline, CDR1 is KGHSH, CDR2 LQKENI.